The clone carrying this T cell receptor beta chain was seen repeatedly, ten times or more. The data originate from a study of Graves' ophthalmopathy and Graves' hyperthyroidism. Transcripts of RNA were the source for amplifying TCR beta CDR3 regions. RT-PCR with HTBI primers came first, then second-round multiplex PCR. A single record per CDR3 protein comes from TCRdb applying MiXCR to the multiplex PCR reads. The table has 200,000 to 250,000 distinct CDR3 sequences, under 25% seen once. Ophthalmopathy donors showed moderate-to-severe activity, CAS ≥3, NOSPECS ≥4 and a duration under 3 months. In this cohort, patients with other autoimmune diseases, uncontrolled infections, pregnancy or lactation were excluded. This CDR3 contains 13 residues. Germline V lookup: CDR1 MNHEY, CDR2 SVGAGI. Trimming removed 2 bases from V and 5 bases from J, with 9 bases in between.

The clonotype was recovered from a woman aged 50 to 60 with Graves' ophthalmopathy. This chain uses TRBV6-5 with TRBJ2-5; D is unclear. The sample comprised peripheral blood. The CDR3 DNA reads as TGTGCCAGCAGTTACGAAGGGCGGGAGACCCAGTACTTC. Protein sequence: CASSYEGRETQYF.